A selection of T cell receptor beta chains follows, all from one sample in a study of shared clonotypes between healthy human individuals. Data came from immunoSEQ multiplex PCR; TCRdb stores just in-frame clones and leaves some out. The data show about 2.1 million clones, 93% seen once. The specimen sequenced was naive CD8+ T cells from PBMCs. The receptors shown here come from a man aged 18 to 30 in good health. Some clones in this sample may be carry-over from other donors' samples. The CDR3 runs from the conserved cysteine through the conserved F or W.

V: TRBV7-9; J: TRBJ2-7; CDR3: CASSLSGIHF
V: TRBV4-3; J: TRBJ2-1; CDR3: CASSQAVSFYNEQFF
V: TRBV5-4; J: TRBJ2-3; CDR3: CASSLSLRADTQYF
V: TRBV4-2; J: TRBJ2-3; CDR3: CASSPTWVSGVTDTQYF
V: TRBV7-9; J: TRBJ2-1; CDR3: CASSQRAGGGNEQFF
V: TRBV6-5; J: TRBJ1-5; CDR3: CASRQTGRSNQPQHF
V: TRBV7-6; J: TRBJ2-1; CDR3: CASSLVVRGHNEQFF
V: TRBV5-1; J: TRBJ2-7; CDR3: CASSSGPNYEQYF
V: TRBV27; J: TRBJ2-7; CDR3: CASSLYQVGYEQYF
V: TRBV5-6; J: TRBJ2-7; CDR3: CASSPRDLEGEQYF
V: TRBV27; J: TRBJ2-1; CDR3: CASRGGRLYNEQFF
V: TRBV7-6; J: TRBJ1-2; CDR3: CASSPADGYGYTF
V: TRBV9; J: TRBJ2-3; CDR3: CASSVAGRGADTQYF
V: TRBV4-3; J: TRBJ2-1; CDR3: CASSQESVAGSSYNEQFF
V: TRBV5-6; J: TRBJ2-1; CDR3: CASSFGIPGTGQFF
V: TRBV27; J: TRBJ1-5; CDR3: CASSYGPGYNQPQHF
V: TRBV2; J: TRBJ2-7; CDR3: CASPGRGTRVDEQYF
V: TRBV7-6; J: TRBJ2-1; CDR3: CASSSPRQSNNEQFF
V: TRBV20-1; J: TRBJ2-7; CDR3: CSAIYYEQYF
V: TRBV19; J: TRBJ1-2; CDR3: CASRGLNYGYTF
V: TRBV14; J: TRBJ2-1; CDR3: CASSQDWGTSGRGEQFF
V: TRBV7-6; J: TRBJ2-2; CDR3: CASTPTSGSAGELFF
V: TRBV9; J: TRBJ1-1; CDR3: CASSVGEYNTEAFF
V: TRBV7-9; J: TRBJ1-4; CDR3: CASSLPGQGGEKLFF
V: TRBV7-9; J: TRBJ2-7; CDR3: CASSFQPGQGPYEQYF
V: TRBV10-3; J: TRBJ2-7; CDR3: CAISETSGTASVEQYF
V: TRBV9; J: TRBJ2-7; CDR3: CASSVGGQGSEQYF
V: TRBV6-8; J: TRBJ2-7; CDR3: CAFPPPGIPYEQYF
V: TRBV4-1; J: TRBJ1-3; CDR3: CASSTPRGSGNTIYF
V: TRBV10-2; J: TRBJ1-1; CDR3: CASREGNTEAFF
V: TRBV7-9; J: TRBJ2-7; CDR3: CASSLGTPNYEQYF
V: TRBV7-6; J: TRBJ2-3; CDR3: CASSLAPDYSGRAQYF
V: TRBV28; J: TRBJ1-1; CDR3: CASSFARLGTEAFF
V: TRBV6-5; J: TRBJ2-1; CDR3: CASSTSDYNEQFF
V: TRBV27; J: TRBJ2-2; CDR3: CASNFGTGVTGELFF
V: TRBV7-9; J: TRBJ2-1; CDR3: CASSDRVGGHNEQFF
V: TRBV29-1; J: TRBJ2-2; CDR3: CSTRTGGTGELFF
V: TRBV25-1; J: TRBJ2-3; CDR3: CASSGGLRTDTQYF
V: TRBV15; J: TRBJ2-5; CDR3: CATSSPTDNQETQYF
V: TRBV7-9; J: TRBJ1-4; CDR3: CASSQNLAGVDEKLFF
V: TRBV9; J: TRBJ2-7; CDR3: CASSPPGGPYEQYF
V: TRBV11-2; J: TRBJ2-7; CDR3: CASSPLTGVGYEQYF
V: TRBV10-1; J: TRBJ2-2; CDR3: CASSETVGELFF
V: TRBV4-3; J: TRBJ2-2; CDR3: CASSQGLGILDGLFF
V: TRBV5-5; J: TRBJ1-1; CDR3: CASSLYGGRSYTEAFF
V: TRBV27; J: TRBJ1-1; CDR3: CASSLNRGTGVNTEAFF
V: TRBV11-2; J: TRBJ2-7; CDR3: CASSLDRGTVYEQYF
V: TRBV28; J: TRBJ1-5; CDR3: CASSRGRNQPQHF
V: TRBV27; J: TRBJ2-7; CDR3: CASSFVTSPYEQYF
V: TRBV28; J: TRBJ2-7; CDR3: CATQGRAYEQYF
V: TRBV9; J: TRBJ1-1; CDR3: CASSAGGGTEAFF
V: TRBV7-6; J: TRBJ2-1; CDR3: CASSLGASGFRYNEQFF
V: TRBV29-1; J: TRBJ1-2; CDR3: CSASGTTNYGHTF
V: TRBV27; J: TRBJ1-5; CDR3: CASSVRMGQPQHF